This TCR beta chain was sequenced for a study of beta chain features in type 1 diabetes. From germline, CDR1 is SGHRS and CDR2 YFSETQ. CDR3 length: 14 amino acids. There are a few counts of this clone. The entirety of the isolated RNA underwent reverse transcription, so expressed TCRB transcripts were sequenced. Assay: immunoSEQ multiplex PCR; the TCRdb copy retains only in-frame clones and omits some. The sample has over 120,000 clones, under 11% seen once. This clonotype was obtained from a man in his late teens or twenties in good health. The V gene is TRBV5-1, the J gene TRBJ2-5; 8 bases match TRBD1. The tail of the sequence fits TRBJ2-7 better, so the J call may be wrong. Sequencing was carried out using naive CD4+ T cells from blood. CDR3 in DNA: TGCGCCAGCAGCGCCGGACAGGGCTCCTACGAGCAGTACTTC. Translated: CASSAGQGSYEQYF.